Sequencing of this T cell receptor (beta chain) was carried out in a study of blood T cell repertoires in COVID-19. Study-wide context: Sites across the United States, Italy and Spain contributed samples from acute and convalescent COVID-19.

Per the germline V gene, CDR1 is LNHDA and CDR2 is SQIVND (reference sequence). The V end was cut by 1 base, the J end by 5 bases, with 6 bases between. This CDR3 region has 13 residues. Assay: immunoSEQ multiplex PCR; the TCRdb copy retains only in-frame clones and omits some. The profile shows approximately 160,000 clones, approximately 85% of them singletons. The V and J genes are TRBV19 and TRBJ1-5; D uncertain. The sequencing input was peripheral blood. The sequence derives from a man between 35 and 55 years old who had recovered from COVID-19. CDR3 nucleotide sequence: TGTGCCAGTAGTATAGTTGAGGATCAGCCCCAGCATTTT. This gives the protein CASSIVEDQPQHF.